The rows below give T cell receptor beta chains drawn from one sample of a study of cytomegalovirus exposure and HLA in healthy donors. The protocol was immunoSEQ multiplex PCR, while the TCRdb copy is restricted to in-frame clones and leaves out a portion. The sample shows some 160,000 clones, more than 60% of them seen only once. Sequencing was carried out using PBMCs. The receptors come from a woman aged 40 to 50 in good health and CMV-seropositive. Both conserved end residues are part of each CDR3. Each record gives: D gene, clone size, V gene, J gene, CDR3 DNA, CDR3 protein. A D gene is named only where the DNA matches it firmly. Size is stated for part of the rows, as once, few or many counts, or as a class when the clone is expanded.

NA,NA,TRBV4-3,TRBJ1-4,TGCGCCAGCAGCCGACAATTTGCAACTAATGAAAAACTGTTTTTT,CASSRQFATNEKLFF
TRBD2,NA,TRBV6-1,TRBJ2-3,TGTGCCAGCAGTGATGGCGGGGGGACAGATACGCAGTATTTT,CASSDGGGTDTQYF
NA,NA,TRBV29-1,TRBJ1-1,TGCAGCGTGACTTCCCCTTACCAGGGTTGGGCTTTCTTT,CSVTSPYQGWAFF
TRBD1,NA,TRBV6-5,TRBJ2-1,TGTGCCGGAGAGGGACAGGACTTTAATGAGCAGTTCTTC,CAGEGQDFNEQFF
NA,NA,TRBV7-9,TRBJ2-3,TGTGCCAGCAGCTTTGGGCAAGCCACAGATACGCAGTATTTT,CASSFGQATDTQYF
NA,NA,TRBV7-2,TRBJ2-7,TGTGCCAGCAGCTTATCGCGGGGAACCTACGAGCAGTACTTC,CASSLSRGTYEQYF
TRBD1,NA,TRBV2,TRBJ2-7,TGTGCCAGTCTAAAGGGACAGTCCTACGAGCAGTACTTC,CASLKGQSYEQYF
TRBD1,NA,TRBV6-1,TRBJ1-2,TGTGCCAGCAGAGGGACAGCCGAGTTGTATGGCTACACCTTC,CASRGTAELYGYTF
NA,NA,TRBV7-3,TRBJ2-2,TGTGCCAGCAGCTCCACCGGGACCGGGGAGCTGTTTTTT,CASSSTGTGELFF
NA,few,TRBV7-9,TRBJ1-1,TGTGCCAGCCGGACACGACCCAACACTGAAGCTTTCTTT,CASRTRPNTEAFF
TRBD1,NA,TRBV4-1,TRBJ1-4,TGCGCCAGCAGCCAAGAAGGACAGGGAATAACTAATGAAAAACTGTTTTTT,CASSQEGQGITNEKLFF
TRBD1,NA,TRBV5-1,TRBJ1-3,TGCGCCAGCAGCGAACAGGGGTCAGGCTCTGGAAACACCATATATTTT,CASSEQGSGSGNTIYF
TRBD2,NA,TRBV9,TRBJ2-2,TGTGCCAGCAGCGCCCTAGCGGGGGGGAACACCGGGGAGCTGTTTTTT,CASSALAGGNTGELFF
NA,once,TRBV19,TRBJ2-1,TGTGCCAGTACTCTACTCGGGGGAGGAAGTGAGCAGTTCTTC,CASTLLGGGSEQFF
NA,NA,TRBV5-5,TRBJ1-4,TGTGCCAGCAGATTGGTGCGCGAAAAACTGTTTTTT,CASRLVREKLFF
NA,NA,TRBV2,TRBJ2-2,TGTGCCAGCGGGGGGACAGAGAACACCGGGGAGCTGTTTTTT,CASGGTENTGELFF
TRBD2,NA,TRBV30,TRBJ2-1,TGTGCCTGGAGTGTAGGACTAGCTGATTACAATGAGCAGTTCTTC,CAWSVGLADYNEQFF
NA,NA,TRBV4-2,TRBJ1-2,TGTGCCAGCAGCCAAGTGAACGGGGAAGGAGGCTACACCTTC,CASSQVNGEGGYTF
TRBD1,NA,TRBV9,TRBJ1-1,TGTGCCAGCAGTCCCGGGACAGGGTTTAGAGTTTTCTTT,CASSPGTGFRVFF
TRBD2,NA,TRBV4-2,TRBJ2-1,TGTGCCAGCAGCCAAAACGCGGGGGGGACCTACAATGAGCAGTTCTTC,CASSQNAGGTYNEQFF
NA,NA,TRBV6-6,TRBJ2-7,TGTGCCAGCAGTTACCCGGGTAGCTCCTACGAGCAGTACTTC,CASSYPGSSYEQYF
NA,NA,TRBV6-5,TRBJ2-1,TGTGCCAGCAGTTACTCCCGGGGACTCCTGGGTGAGCAGTTCTTC,CASSYSRGLLGEQFF